These 7 T cell receptor beta chains were sequenced from one sample in a study of T cell clones after liver transplantation. Assay: immunoSEQ multiplex PCR; the TCRdb copy retains only in-frame clones and omits some. The table shows about 100,000 clones, with around 86% occurring only once. Sample: CD4+ T cells from blood, taken before liver transplant. Receptor source: a human donor who received a liver transplant.

This chain links TRBV18 with TRBJ2-7, with D possibly called TRBD1 or TRBD2 (5 bases each). CDR3 size: 12 residues. V lost 2 bases, J lost 6 bases, and 8 bases lay in between. Germline V gene lookup returns CDR1 KGHSH and CDR2 LQKENI. The CDR3 loop reads CASSPIGAEQYF. The CDR3 DNA is TGTGCCAGCTCACCAATCGGGGCCGAGCAGTACTTC.

This sequence joins TRBV5-1 and TRBJ1-1; D not resolved. Trimming removed 4 bases from V and 0 bases from J, with 10 bases in between. Germline loops: CDR1 SGHRS, CDR2 YFSETQ. The CDR3 sequence is 14 residues long. CDR3 amino acids: CASSRTALNTEAFF. The CDR3 DNA sequence: TGCGCCAGCAGCCGCACAGCCCTGAACACTGAAGCTTTCTTT.

This chain links TRBV4-2 with TRBJ1-5; D not resolved. The length of the CDR3 is 16 residues. Germline V CDR1 and CDR2: LGHNA, YNFKEQ. V was pared by 0 bases and J by 5 bases, with 14 bases between. The CDR3 DNA reads as TGTGCCAGCAGCCAAGATCTGGACCCAGCCTATCAGCCCCAGCATTTT. It codes for CASSQDLDPAYQPQHF.

The chain has TRBV7-9 and TRBJ2-3; 8 bases align to TRBD1. V shed 5 bases, J shed 1 base, and the junction held 14 bases outside the gene matches. The CDR3 extends over 18 amino acids. Germline V gene lookup returns CDR1 SEHNR and CDR2 FQNEAQ (reference sequence). CDR3 coding DNA: TGTGCCAGCAGCGCGGACAGGGAAACTCTCAGAGGCACAGATACGCAGTATTTT. Amino acids: CASSADRETLRGTDTQYF.

J is TRBJ1-2 and V is TRBV5-1, with D maybe TRBD1 (5 bases). The V end was cut by 4 bases, the J end by 4 bases, with 17 bases between. Per germline, CDR1 SGHRS and CDR2 YFSETQ. The CDR3 has 15 amino acids. CDR3 nucleotide sequence: TGCGCCAGCAGCGACGGTCCCGGGGGAACCTATGGCTACACCTTC. It specifies CASSDGPGGTYGYTF. The full variable domain, rest sourced from reference TRBV5-1 and TRBJ1-2, is KAGVTQTPRYLIKTRGQQVTLSCSPISGHRSVSWYQQTPGQGLQFLFEYFSETQRNKGNFPGRFSGRQFSNSRSEMNVSTLELGDSALYLCASSDGPGGTYGYTFGSGTRLTVV.

The V call is TRBV11-2, the J call TRBJ1-1, with D maybe TRBD1 (5 bases). CDR3 length: 14 residues. Germline-derived CDR1 and CDR2 are SGHAT and FQNNGV. V dropped 3 bases and J dropped 1 base, with 9 bases sitting between them. The DNA of the CDR3 is TGTGCCAGCAGCTTTATTGGGGGGAACACTGAAGCTTTCTTT. It codes for CASSFIGGNTEAFF.

V is TRBV11-3 and J is TRBJ2-7, with 9 bases fitting TRBD1. This CDR3 spans 15 amino acids. V lost 1 base, J lost 4 bases, and 5 bases stayed unmatched. Looked up from germline, CDR1 is SGHNT and CDR2 is YENEEA. Here the CDR3 reads CASSLAMGQGYEQYF. The CDR3 nucleotides are TGTGCCAGCAGCTTAGCTATGGGACAGGGTTACGAGCAGTACTTC.